The TCR beta chain under discussion was sequenced for a study of blood T cell repertoires in COVID-19. The germline V gene encodes CDR1 SGHRS and CDR2 YFSETQ. Deletions cut 0 bases from V and 0 bases from J, with 15 bases between. The CDR3 runs 17 residues. Profiled with immunoSEQ multiplex PCR; TCRdb holds only in-frame clones, not every one. The top ten hold about 4.5% of the sample, which has about 130,000 clones, 75% to 90% seen once. Ten or more counts support this clone. Sequencing used peripheral blood. V is TRBV5-1 and J is TRBJ1-1; a weak D match, TRBD1 (6 bases). This clonotype originated in a man in his fifties or sixties with COVID-19, enrolled during active disease. CDR3 region: CASSLETGKGMNTEAFF. As DNA, the CDR3 is TGCGCCAGCAGCTTGGAGACAGGCAAAGGAATGAACACTGAAGCTTTCTTT. Supplemented by reference TRBV5-1 and TRBJ1-1, the full variable domain reads KAGVTQTPRYLIKTRGQQVTLSCSPISGHRSVSWYQQTPGQGLQFLFEYFSETQRNKGNFPGRFSGRQFSNSRSEMNVSTLELGDSALYLCASSLETGKGMNTEAFFGQGTRLTVV.